These 11 T cell receptor beta chains originate from one sample sequenced in a study of graft-versus-host responses after intestinal transplantation. These TCRs are of unknown antigen specificity. Profiling relied on immunoSEQ multiplex PCR, and the TCRdb table lists in-frame clones only, not all of them. The sample shows fewer than 120,000 clones, 85% to 95% of them seen only once. The specimen comprised unstimulated CD8+ T cells sorted from spleen or lymph node cells, sampled before intestinal transplant. The receptors were sampled from a human donor who received an intestinal transplant.

This clone was seen just once. The chain combines TRBV30 with TRBJ2-7; TRBD1 matches 8 bases. This CDR3 contains 13 residues. Losses at the gene ends were 4 bases for V and 0 bases for J; bases not matched to a gene: 2. Germline-derived CDR1 and CDR2 are GTSNPN and SVGIG (reference sequence). Here the CDR3 DNA reads TGTGCCTGGAACGACAGGGGCTCCTACGAGCAGTACTTC. It yields the protein CAWNDRGSYEQYF. The entire variable domain, with the rest obtained from reference TRBV30 and TRBJ2-7, is as follows: SQTIHQWPATLVQPVGSPLSLECTVEGTSNPNLYWYRQAAGRGLQLLFYSVGIGQISSEVPQNLSASRPQDRQFILSSKKLLLSDSGFYLCAWNDRGSYEQYFGPGTRLTVT.

A single count supports this clone. The chain combines TRBV11-2 with TRBJ2-7, with 8 positions matching TRBD2. Germline V lookup: CDR1 SGHAT, CDR2 FQNNGV. The CDR3 is 13 amino acids. V dropped 4 bases and J dropped 4; count of bases not matched to a gene: 3. The CDR3 reads CASSWGLEYEQYF. DNA for the CDR3: TGTGCCAGCAGCTGGGGACTAGAGTACGAGCAGTACTTC.

This sequence joins TRBV20-1 and TRBJ2-1; D might be TRBD1 or TRBD2, each matching 6 bases. The CDR3 is 11 amino acids. In germline, CDR1 is DFQATT, CDR2 SNEGSKA (reference sequence). CDR3 sequence: CSRGRGNEQFF. The CDR3 DNA reads TGCAGCCGGGGGCGAGGAAATGAGCAGTTCTTC.

The sample holds one count of this clone. This chain connects TRBV14 to TRBJ1-1, with D unresolved. The CDR3 sequence is 14 residues long. Trimming removed 4 bases at V and 4 bases at J, with 13 bases between. Germline lookup yields CDR1 SGHDN and CDR2 FVKESK. CDR3 amino acids: CASSLIRSSTEAFF. The DNA of the CDR3 is TGTGCCAGCAGCCTAATAAGGAGTTCCACTGAAGCTTTCTTT.

CDR3 nucleotide sequence: TGTGCCAGCGGGACAGGTGGCTATGGCTACACCTTC. Protein sequence: CASGTGGYGYTF. The chain carries TRBV13 and TRBJ1-2, with TRBD1 identical over 8 bases. J was trimmed by 4 bases and V by 8 bases; bases with no gene match: 3. The V gene's germline CDR1 is PRHDT and CDR2 FYEKMQ (reference sequence). The CDR3 extends over 12 amino acids.

The chain has TRBV9 and TRBJ2-1; D is undetermined. The CDR3 extends over 11 amino acids. V lost 3 bases and J lost 10, with 8 bases in between. Germline loops: CDR1 SGDLS, CDR2 YYNGEE. CDR3 bases: TGTGCCAGCAGCGGGGTGGGGGAGCAGTTCTTC. It yields the protein CASSGVGEQFF.

The chain recombines TRBV19 with TRBJ2-3; D is ambiguous. The CDR3 loop spans 16 amino acids. V shed 3 bases and J shed 10 bases, with 23 bases lying between them. Germline values: CDR1 LNHDA, CDR2 SQIVND (reference sequence). CDR3 DNA sequence: TGTGCCAGTAGTATTAAAGGCTCCGCGGCGTCCAATGCGCAGTATTTT. Protein sequence: CASSIKGSAASNAQYF. The full variable domain, completed using reference TRBV19 and TRBJ2-3, is DGGITQSPKYLFRKEGQNVTLSCEQNLNHDAMYWYRQDPGQGLRLIYYSQIVNDFQKGDIAEGYSVSREKKESFPLTVTSAQKNPTAFYLCASSIKGSAASNAQYFGPGTRLTVL.

This clone was observed once. This chain joins TRBV5-6 and TRBJ2-7; D not resolved. The CDR3 extends over 14 amino acids. Trimming pared 1 base from V and 7 bases from J, leaving 15 bases between. The germline CDR1 and CDR2 sequences are SGHDT and YYEEEE. The CDR3 DNA sequence: TGTGCCAGCAGCTTGAACTTCCTGCCGTGGGAGCAGTACTTC. Amino acids: CASSLNFLPWEQYF.

In this sample, this clone turned up once. The gene calls are TRBV21-1 and TRBJ2-1; the DNA was not compared with TRBD1, the D call given in the table. TRBV21-1 is assigned pseudogene status. The CDR3 consists of 15 residues. CDR3 sequence (DNA): TGTGCCAGCAGCAATCGGACAGTCTTATACAATGAGCAGTTCTTC. This gives the protein CASSNRTVLYNEQFF.

The V call is TRBV15, the J call TRBJ1-2; 7 bases align to TRBD1. In germline, CDR1 is LNHNV, CDR2 YYDKDF (reference sequence). The ends lost 5 bases at V and 2 bases at J; junction bases unmatched: 8. The CDR3 contains 15 residues. The CDR3 loop reads CATSSRPGQNYGYTF. The CDR3 DNA is TGTGCCACCAGCTCGCGCCCGGGACAGAACTATGGCTACACCTTC.

V is TRBV4-1 and J is TRBJ1-1, with TRBD1 matching over 12 bases. The J segment lost 8 bases and the V segment lost 2 bases, leaving 6 bases of the junction unmatched. This CDR3 contains 15 residues. Per germline, CDR1 MGHRA and CDR2 YSYEKL. In nucleotides, the CDR3 is TGCGCCAGCAGCCAACCGGGACAGGGGGCGGGAGAAGCTTTCTTT. Protein sequence: CASSQPGQGAGEAFF.